Each of the 17 T cell receptor beta chains below was sequenced from the same sample in a study of cytomegalovirus exposure and HLA in healthy donors. With 60 Vbeta and 13 Jbeta primers, the PCR was carried out. The assay was immunoSEQ multiplex PCR, and TCRdb's table has in-frame clones only and misses some. The sample lists 150,000 to 200,000 clones, about 75% seen once, with roughly 8.2% in the top ten. The sequencing sample was made of PBMCs. Receptor source: a woman between 35 and 50 years old in good health and CMV-seropositive.

The chain combines TRBV5-6 with TRBJ1-4, with 11 bases lining up with TRBD1. V lost 0 bases to trimming and J lost 7 bases; unmatched junction nucleotides: 11. This CDR3 contains 18 residues. Germline V gene data show CDR1 as SGHDT and CDR2 as YYEEEE. The DNA of the CDR3 is TGTGCCAGCAGCTTGGGGTACAGGACCGGGACAGGGGGTGAAAAACTGTTTTTT. It is translated as CASSLGYRTGTGGEKLFF. The whole variable domain, filled in from reference TRBV5-6 and TRBJ1-4, reads DAGVTQSPTHLIKTRGQQVTLRCSPKSGHDTVSWYQQALGQGPQFIFQYYEEEERQRGNFPDRFSGHQFPNYSSELNVNALLLGDSALYLCASSLGYRTGTGGEKLFFGSGTQLSVL.

The rearrangement joins TRBV30 to TRBJ1-1, with TRBD1 matching 7 bases. Germline values: CDR1 GTSNPN, CDR2 SVGIG (reference sequence). This CDR3 region has 12 residues. V lost 1 base to trimming and J lost 6 bases; unmatched junction nucleotides: 2. CDR3 protein: CAWSADRPEAFF. CDR3 nucleotide sequence: TGTGCCTGGAGTGCGGACAGGCCTGAAGCTTTCTTT.

The rearrangement joins TRBV5-8 to TRBJ2-7, with 7 bases matching TRBD1. The CDR3 is 16 residues long. From germline, CDR1 is SGHTS and CDR2 YDEGEE. Germline trimming cut 2 bases from V and 7 bases from J; bases unmatched to any gene: 15. DNA for the CDR3: TGTGCCAGCAGCTTAGTTAGGGGGCAATATCTGCGGGAGCAGTACTTC. Translation: CASSLVRGQYLREQYF.

V is TRBV11-3 and J is TRBJ2-2, with D hard to call. The CDR3 totals 17 residues. V was shortened by 2 bases and J by 5 bases, with 18 bases between the two germline ends. Germline V gives CDR1 SGHNT, CDR2 YENEEA. The CDR3 here is CASSLKSALGLTGELFF. The CDR3 DNA is TGTGCCAGCAGCTTAAAATCCGCCCTAGGTCTAACCGGGGAGCTGTTTTTT.

The rearrangement joins TRBV10-3 to TRBJ1-3; the D is unclear. The V end lost 3 bases, the J end lost 4 bases, and 16 bases lay between the germline ends. The germline CDR1 and CDR2 sequences are ENHRY and SYGVKD. CDR3 length: 16 amino acids. CDR3 coding DNA: TGTGCCATCAGTGAACGGGGAAACGGCGAAGGAAACACCATATATTTT. It yields the protein CAISERGNGEGNTIYF.

The chain links TRBV10-3 to TRBJ2-1; the D gene is possibly TRBD2 (7 bases). V shed 0 bases and J shed 7 bases, with 16 bases lying between them. The CDR3 covers 16 residues. Germline loops: CDR1 ENHRY, CDR2 SYGVKD. The CDR3 loop is CAISESRGGGVNEQFF. CDR3 nucleotides: TGTGCCATCAGTGAGTCGAGGGGGGGAGGTGTTAATGAGCAGTTCTTC.

The genes are TRBV10-2 and TRBJ2-7; 9 bases are a match to TRBD2. Germline trimming cut 7 bases from V and 2 bases from J; bases unmatched to any gene: 6. This CDR3 spans 14 amino acids. CDR1 WSHSY and CDR2 SAAADI come from the germline V gene. The CDR3 DNA follows: TGCGCCAGCACCCCAGCGGGAGGTCCCTACGAGCAGTACTTC. This translates into CASTPAGGPYEQYF.

The table lists this clone with a few counts. The chain combines TRBV18 with TRBJ2-7; the match to TRBD2 covers 9 bases. J lost 2 bases, V lost 0 bases, and 5 bases had no gene match. Per the germline V gene, CDR1 is KGHSH and CDR2 is LQKENI. The CDR3 sequence is 16 residues long. CDR3 amino acids: CASSPPEAGGAYEQYF. The CDR3 DNA reads TGTGCCAGCTCACCACCCGAGGCGGGAGGGGCCTACGAGCAGTACTTC.

The chain uses TRBV15 and TRBJ2-3; 10 positions agree with TRBD2. Germline assignment: CDR1 LNHNV and CDR2 YYDKDF (reference sequence). Germline trimming cut 9 bases from V and 3 bases from J; bases unmatched to any gene: 15. The length of the CDR3 is 17 residues. The CDR3, as DNA: TGTGCCACTTCGACCCGACTAGCGGGCCAAGGGACAGATACGCAGTATTTT. As protein: CATSTRLAGQGTDTQYF.

The DNA for the CDR3 is TGTGCGAGAGGCGGGGTGCCGGGCACAGATACGCAGTATTTT. Residues: CARGGVPGTDTQYF. This chain connects TRBV30 to TRBJ2-3, with D possibly being TRBD2 (6 bases). The germline CDR1 and CDR2 sequences are GTSNPN and SVGIG (reference sequence). The CDR3 sequence is 14 residues long.

This clone was observed a handful of times. V usage is TRBV7-9 and J usage is TRBJ2-1; 8 nucleotides agree with TRBD2. CDR1 and CDR2 from the germline V gene are SEHNR and FQNEAQ (reference sequence). The CDR3 length is 16 residues. The trim removed 4 bases at V and 8 bases at J, leaving 13 bases unmatched. The CDR3 loop reads CASSYSGAGADHEQFF. The CDR3 nucleotides are TGTGCCAGCAGCTACTCGGGAGCGGGAGCGGATCATGAGCAGTTCTTC.

CDR3 DNA: TGTGCCAGCAGGGCCGGACAGTCTAACTATGGCTACACCTTC. Amino acid sequence: CASRAGQSNYGYTF. The chain combines TRBV6-6 with TRBJ1-2; maybe TRBD1 (6 bases). Trimming removed 6 bases at V and 0 bases at J, with 11 bases between. This CDR3 spans 14 amino acids. Germline CDR1 reads MNHNY; CDR2 reads SVGAGI (reference sequence).

The rearrangement uses TRBV6-5 and TRBJ2-1; TRBD1 might be the D (6 bases). Trimming stripped 0 bases from V and 7 bases from J, with 13 bases between. Germline V gene lookup returns CDR1 MNHEY and CDR2 SVGAGI. This CDR3 region has 15 residues. This CDR3 reads CASSYSNPTGNEQFF. CDR3 coding DNA: TGTGCCAGCAGTTACTCGAATCCTACAGGGAATGAGCAGTTCTTC.

V gene TRBV7-2 combines with J gene TRBJ2-7; D might be TRBD2 (5 bases). CDR3 length equals 16 residues. CDR1 and CDR2 (germline): SGHTA, FQGNSA. Trimming pared 2 bases from V and 0 bases from J, leaving 14 bases between. For the CDR3, the DNA is TGTGCCAGCAGCTTAATCCTAGCCCCCATCTCCTACGAGCAGTACTTC. Translated, it gives CASSLILAPISYEQYF.

This clone was seen a few times. This chain links TRBV19 with TRBJ2-1; the match to TRBD2 covers 11 bases. This CDR3 comprises 16 residues. Unmatched junction bases numbered 7, after V lost 1 base and J lost 8 bases. In germline, CDR1 is LNHDA, CDR2 SQIVND (reference sequence). The CDR3 coding sequence is TGTGCCAGTAGTATAGTGAGTACTAGCGGGAGCGATGAGCAGTTCTTC. Translation gives CASSIVSTSGSDEQFF.

The chain uses TRBV7-2 and TRBJ2-2; weak D call: TRBD2 (6 bases). The germline V and J ends were trimmed by 3 bases and 5 bases, with 16 bases remaining between them. This CDR3 is built from 16 residues. Germline CDR1 reads SGHTA; CDR2 reads FQGNSA. CDR3 DNA: TGTGCCAGCAGCTTCGTCGGGAGCAGGTTGACCGGGGAGCTGTTTTTT. Translation gives CASSFVGSRLTGELFF.

The chain carries TRBV6-1 and TRBJ2-3; 14 bases line up with TRBD2. The CDR3 length is 18 residues. The V and J ends lost 3 bases and 5 bases, in that order; junction bases with no gene match: 10. Germline V gene lookup returns CDR1 MNHNS and CDR2 SASEGT. CDR3 sequence: CASSDGPFGLAGGDTQYF. In DNA form, the CDR3 reads TGTGCCAGCAGTGACGGGCCCTTCGGACTAGCGGGGGGAGATACGCAGTATTTT.